What follows is one TCR beta chain and its context. Its specificity is unknown. The V and J ends lost 4 bases and 5 bases respectively, with 12 bases between them. Germline loops: CDR1 SGHVS, CDR2 FNYEAQ. There are 13 residues in the CDR3. This sample is drawn from a study of cytomegalovirus exposure and HLA in healthy donors. Study results and caveats: There were reportedly fewer N-insertions in an Asian-associated ancestry cluster than the approximately 670-donor mean, in a later analysis. HLA alleles were associated with some 17,000 TCR beta sequences in a later analysis at 0.05 false discovery rate. Researchers left out some V segments, among them TRBV6-2 and TRBV6-3, as indistinguishable. V- and J-gene trimming in TCR beta was tied to a missense DCLRE1C variant by an analysis performed later.

PCR used 60 Vbeta primers and 13 Jbeta primers. Assay: immunoSEQ multiplex PCR; the TCRdb copy retains only in-frame clones and omits some. The sample holds 150,000 to 200,000 clones; around 75% are singletons and the top ten take about 6%. The chain combines TRBV7-6 with TRBJ2-7; a weak D match, TRBD2 (5 bases). The receptor was derived from a man in his forties in good health and CMV-seropositive. Sequenced input: PBMCs. The CDR3 sequence is CASSSDTGNEQYF. The CDR3 coding sequence is TGTGCCAGCAGCTCCGACACGGGGAACGAGCAGTACTTC.